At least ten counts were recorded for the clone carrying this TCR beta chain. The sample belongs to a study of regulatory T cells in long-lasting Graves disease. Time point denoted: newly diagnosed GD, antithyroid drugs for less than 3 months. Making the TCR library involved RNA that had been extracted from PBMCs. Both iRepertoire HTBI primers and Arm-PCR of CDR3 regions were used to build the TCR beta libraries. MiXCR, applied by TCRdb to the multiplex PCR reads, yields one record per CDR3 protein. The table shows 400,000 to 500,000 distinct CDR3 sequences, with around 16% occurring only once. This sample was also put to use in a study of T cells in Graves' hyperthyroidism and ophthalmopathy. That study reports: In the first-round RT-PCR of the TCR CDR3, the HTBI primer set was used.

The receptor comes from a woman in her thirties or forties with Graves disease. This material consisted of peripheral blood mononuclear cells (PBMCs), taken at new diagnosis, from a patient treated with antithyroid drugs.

The CDR3 sequence is CSVEGGDEQYF. Written as DNA, the CDR3 is TGCAGCGTTGAAGGGGGAGACGAGCAGTACTTC. J is TRBJ2-7 and V is TRBV29-1; TRBD2 might be the D (5 bases). From germline, CDR1 is SQVTM and CDR2 ANQGSEA. With 1 base removed from V and 5 bases from J, the gap between germline ends came to 6 bases. The CDR3 runs to 11 residues.